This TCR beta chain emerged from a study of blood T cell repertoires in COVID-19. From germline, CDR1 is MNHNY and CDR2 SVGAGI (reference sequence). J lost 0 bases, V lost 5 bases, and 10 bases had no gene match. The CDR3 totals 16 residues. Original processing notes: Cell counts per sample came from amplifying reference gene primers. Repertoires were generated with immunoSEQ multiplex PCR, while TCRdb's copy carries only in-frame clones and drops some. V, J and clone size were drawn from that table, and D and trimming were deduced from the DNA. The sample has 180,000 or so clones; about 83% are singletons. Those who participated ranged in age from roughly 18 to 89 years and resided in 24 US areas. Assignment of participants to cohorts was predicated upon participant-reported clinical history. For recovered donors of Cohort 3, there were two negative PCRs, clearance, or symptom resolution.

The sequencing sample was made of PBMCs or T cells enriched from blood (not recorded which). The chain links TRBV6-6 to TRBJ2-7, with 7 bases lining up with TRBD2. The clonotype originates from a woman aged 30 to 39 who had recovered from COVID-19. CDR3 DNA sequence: TGTGCCAGCAGTCGACGGACTAGAACGGACTCCTACGAGCAGTACTTC. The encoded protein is CASSRRTRTDSYEQYF.